This passage covers 24 T cell receptor beta chains from one sample sequenced in a study of cytomegalovirus exposure and HLA in healthy donors. Primers for the PCR totalled 60 Vbeta and 13 Jbeta. Sequencing used immunoSEQ multiplex PCR; TCRdb keeps in-frame clones, though not all of them. The sample gives tens of thousands of clones, around 85% of which show up once; around 3% is in the top ten. Sequenced material: PBMCs. Every receptor here comes from a man aged 30 to 45 in good health and CMV-seronegative.

V and J are TRBV18 and TRBJ2-2; the D is unclear. The CDR3 extends over 17 amino acids. Germline-derived CDR1 and CDR2 are KGHSH and LQKENI. Between the trimmed V and J ends, which lost 4 bases and 6 bases, there was a span of 21 bases. CDR3 sequence (DNA): TGTGCCAGCTCACGAAATAAAGAGAACAGTCGCCCCGGGGAGCTGTTTTTT. Translation gives CASSRNKENSRPGELFF.

This chain links TRBV18 with TRBJ1-2; 9 bases align to TRBD1. The CDR3 runs to 15 residues. V shed 3 bases and J 8 bases; nucleotides not matched to a gene: 10. Germline lookup yields CDR1 KGHSH and CDR2 LQKENI. In DNA form, the CDR3 reads TGTGCCAGCTCACCCGGGACAGGGACAACGGGAGGCTACACCTTC. Translating it yields CASSPGTGTTGGYTF.

V gene TRBV30 combines with J gene TRBJ2-7, with 10 positions matching TRBD1. CDR3 length: 16 residues. Germline V gives CDR1 GTSNPN, CDR2 SVGIG (reference sequence). The J segment lost 2 bases and the V segment lost 0 bases, leaving 7 bases of the junction unmatched. The CDR3 spells CAWSVLGQGETYEQYF. Here the CDR3 DNA reads TGTGCCTGGAGTGTACTTGGACAGGGGGAGACCTACGAGCAGTACTTC.

The genes are TRBV6-1 and TRBJ2-4; tentative D call: TRBD1 (6 bases). V shed 6 bases and J shed 6 bases, with 12 bases lying between them. This CDR3 region has 13 residues. Germline assignment: CDR1 MNHNS and CDR2 SASEGT. CDR3 sequence: CASRMGHLNIQYF. The CDR3 DNA follows: TGTGCCAGCAGGATGGGACACTTAAACATTCAGTACTTC.

J is TRBJ1-3 and V is TRBV9; no definite D call. V dropped 0 bases and J dropped 0 bases, with 10 bases sitting between them. CDR3 length: 16 amino acids. Germline-derived CDR1 and CDR2 are SGDLS and YYNGEE. CDR3 protein: CASSVVSRFSGNTIYF. The CDR3 region has the DNA TGTGCCAGCAGCGTAGTTTCACGGTTCTCTGGAAACACCATATATTTT. Combining the CDR3 with reference TRBV9 and TRBJ1-3 gives the whole variable domain DSGVTQTPKHLITATGQRVTLRCSPRSGDLSVYWYQQSLDQGLQFLIQYYNGEERAKGNILERFSAQQFPDLHSELNLSSLELGDSALYFCASSVVSRFSGNTIYFGEGSWLTVV.

The chain couples TRBV6-6 to TRBJ1-5, with D maybe TRBD1 (6 bases). V was trimmed by 8 bases and J by 8 bases, leaving 22 bases between them. Germline loops: CDR1 MNHNY, CDR2 SVGAGI (reference sequence). The CDR3 is made up of 15 amino acids. The CDR3 region has the DNA TGTGCCAGCCCCCCTCGGGGGGGCCTCACTGAGCCCCAGCATTTT. Residues: CASPPRGGLTEPQHF.

V is TRBV6-5 and J is TRBJ1-1; TRBD1 is a possible D gene (5 bases). Deletions cut 6 bases from V and 7 bases from J, with 18 bases between. The CDR3 sequence is 14 residues long. Germline V gene sequence: CDR1 MNHEY, CDR2 SVGAGI. CDR3 in amino acids: CASSRTQTSDEAFF. CDR3 DNA sequence: TGTGCCAGCAGCCGGACACAGACCAGCGATGAAGCTTTCTTT.

The rearrangement links TRBV4-1 to TRBJ1-5; 7 nucleotides align to TRBD1. Germline assignment: CDR1 MGHRA and CDR2 YSYEKL. This CDR3 contains 16 residues. V lost 1 base, J lost 3 bases, and 6 bases stayed unmatched. The DNA of the CDR3 is TGCGCCAGCAGCCAAGGGCCGACAGGGTCCAATCAGCCCCAGCATTTT. Its translation: CASSQGPTGSNQPQHF.

The chain couples TRBV6-5 to TRBJ1-1; TRBD1 matches 7 bases. Germline V gene sequence: CDR1 MNHEY, CDR2 SVGAGI. V was clipped by 6 bases and J by 0 bases; unmatched bases: 4. CDR3 length: 14 residues. CDR3 nucleotides: TGTGCCAGCAGCCTCGACAGGGTGAACACTGAAGCTTTCTTT. Protein: CASSLDRVNTEAFF.

The V and J genes are TRBV10-3 and TRBJ1-2; 10 positions match TRBD1. J lost 8 bases, V lost 11 bases, and 14 bases had no gene match. The CDR3 covers 14 residues. Germline-derived CDR1 and CDR2 are ENHRY and SYGVKD. The CDR3 loop reads CASAHLDRGHGYTF. For the CDR3, the DNA is TGTGCCTCCGCACACCTTGACAGGGGGCACGGCTACACCTTC.

The genes are TRBV6-1 and TRBJ2-3; 12 bases are shared with TRBD2. Germline CDR1 is MNHNS and CDR2 is SASEGT. There are 16 residues in the CDR3. V shed 2 bases, J shed 1 base, and the junction held 1 base outside the gene matches. The CDR3: CASSERTSGGTDTQYF. The CDR3 nucleotides read TGTGCCAGCAGTGAAAGGACTAGCGGGGGCACAGATACGCAGTATTTT.

V is TRBV7-6 and J is TRBJ2-2; 7 bases line up with TRBD1. Trimming removed 5 bases from V and 4 bases from J; junction bases left unmatched: 4. The CDR3 extends over 14 amino acids. The germline gives CDR1 SGHVS, CDR2 FNYEAQ. Written as DNA, the CDR3 is TGTGCCAGCAGCCCCGACAGGGTCACCGGGGAGCTGTTTTTT. Amino acid sequence: CASSPDRVTGELFF. Full variable domain (outside the CDR3, taken from reference TRBV7-6 and TRBJ2-2): GAGVSQSPRYKVTKRGQDVALRCDPISGHVSLYWYRQALGQGPEFLTYFNYEAQQDKSGLPNDRFSAERPEGSISTLTIQRTEQRDSAMYRCASSPDRVTGELFFGEGSRLTVL.

The chain carries TRBV20-1 and TRBJ2-7; the D is unclear. From germline, CDR1 is DFQATT and CDR2 SNEGSKA (reference sequence). The CDR3 covers 11 residues. Trimming removed 5 bases at V and 7 bases at J, with 12 bases between. CDR3 amino acids: CSAARAREQYF. In DNA, the CDR3 is TGCAGTGCTGCCCGCGCCCGGGAGCAGTACTTC.

This clone was detected only once. Other DNA sequences within the sample encode an identical CDR3. This rearrangement joins TRBV6-5 to TRBJ1-2, with TRBD1 identical over 7 bases. The CDR3 is 15 residues long. The V gene end was trimmed by 2 bases and the J gene end by 4 bases; junction bases not matched to a gene: 7. Germline CDR1 and CDR2: MNHEY and SVGAGI. Here the CDR3 reads CASSYRGQGSYGYTF. CDR3 sequence (DNA): TGTGCCAGCAGTTACAGGGGGCAAGGTAGCTATGGCTACACCTTC.

The chain couples TRBV19 to TRBJ2-7; a possible D gene is TRBD2 (6 bases). The CDR3 is 12 residues long. V was cut by 3 bases and J by 4 bases, with 7 bases left in between. Per germline, CDR1 LNHDA and CDR2 SQIVND (reference sequence). The CDR3 DNA is TGTGCCAGTAGTATCGGGGGTTACGAGCAGTACTTC. Translating it yields CASSIGGYEQYF.

This clone was counted once. The gene calls are TRBV5-1 and TRBJ1-6, with 9 positions matching TRBD1. From germline, CDR1 is SGHRS and CDR2 YFSETQ. This CDR3 spans 15 amino acids. The ends lost 4 bases at V and 7 bases at J; junction bases unmatched: 6. The CDR3 DNA reads as TGCGCCAGCAGCATAGGGACAGGGAAAAATTCACCCCTCCACTTT. As protein: CASSIGTGKNSPLHF.

This clone was recorded once. The rearrangement uses TRBV6-1 and TRBJ2-3, with 16 bases matching TRBD2. The CDR3 contains 15 residues. V trimming: 7 bases; J trimming: 4 bases; junction bases outside the gene matches: 2. Germline values: CDR1 MNHNS, CDR2 SASEGT. The CDR3, as DNA: TGTGCCAGCATTGGGACTAGCGGGGGGGCAGATACGCAGTATTTT. Amino acids: CASIGTSGGADTQYF.

This sequence joins TRBV7-3 and TRBJ1-5; D not resolved. Germline V gene sequence: CDR1 SGHTA, CDR2 FQGTGA. Trimming took 1 base from V and 3 from J, leaving 4 bases between them. CDR3 length equals 13 residues. CDR3 DNA sequence: TGTGCCAGCAGCTTAATGGCCAATCAGCCCCAGCATTTT. It specifies CASSLMANQPQHF.

The chain recombines TRBV6-1 with TRBJ2-7; maybe TRBD2 (6 bases). V was clipped by 6 bases and J by 4 bases, with 16 bases between them. This CDR3 comprises 14 residues. Germline V gene data show CDR1 as MNHNS and CDR2 as SASEGT. CDR3 amino acids: CASSAGPGGYEQYF. In nucleotides, the CDR3 is TGTGCCAGCAGCGCCGGGCCCGGGGGTTACGAGCAGTACTTC.

This chain connects TRBV30 to TRBJ2-2; D is perhaps TRBD1 (5 bases). The CDR3 spans 13 residues. CDR1 is GTSNPN, CDR2 SVGIG, per germline (reference sequence). Trimming cost V 8 bases and J 6 bases, with 16 bases left between them. CDR3 in DNA: TGTGCCACGACAGATCTGGTTCCCGGGGAGCTGTTTTTT. It translates to CATTDLVPGELFF.

V usage is TRBV28 and J usage is TRBJ1-2; no clear D. CDR3 size: 12 residues. Germline V gene sequence: CDR1 MDHEN, CDR2 SYDVKM. Deletions cut 3 bases from V and 5 bases from J, with 7 bases between. DNA for the CDR3: TGTGCCAGCAGTTTCTCAGATTATGGCTACACCTTC. It codes for CASSFSDYGYTF.

Written as DNA, the CDR3 is TGCGCCAGCAGCCAAGAGGCTAGCGGGGCGTACACAGATACGCAGTATTTT. As protein: CASSQEASGAYTDTQYF. The chain recombines TRBV4-3 with TRBJ2-3; TRBD2 matches 9 bases. The CDR3 extends over 17 amino acids. Germline V lookup: CDR1 LGHNA, CDR2 YSLEER. After removal of 0 bases from V and 2 bases from J, the junction contained 6 bases not matched to a gene.

The sample holds one count of this clone. This rearrangement joins TRBV5-1 to TRBJ1-4; D remains unclear. The CDR3 length is 15 residues. The V end lost 4 bases, the J end lost 7 bases, and 17 bases lay between the germline ends. Germline CDR1 SGHRS, CDR2 YFSETQ. This CDR3 reads CASSQESGRSEKLFF. The CDR3 DNA reads as TGCGCCAGCAGCCAAGAGAGTGGAAGGAGTGAAAAACTGTTTTTT.

The rearrangement joins TRBV5-4 to TRBJ2-1; 10 nucleotides align to TRBD2. Trimming removed 2 bases from V and 4 bases from J; junction bases left unmatched: 3. CDR1 and CDR2 (germline): SGHNT, YYREEE (reference sequence). The CDR3 has 15 residues. CDR3 amino acids: CASSFKRGGYNEQFF. DNA for the CDR3: TGTGCCAGCAGCTTCAAGCGGGGGGGGTACAATGAGCAGTTCTTC.